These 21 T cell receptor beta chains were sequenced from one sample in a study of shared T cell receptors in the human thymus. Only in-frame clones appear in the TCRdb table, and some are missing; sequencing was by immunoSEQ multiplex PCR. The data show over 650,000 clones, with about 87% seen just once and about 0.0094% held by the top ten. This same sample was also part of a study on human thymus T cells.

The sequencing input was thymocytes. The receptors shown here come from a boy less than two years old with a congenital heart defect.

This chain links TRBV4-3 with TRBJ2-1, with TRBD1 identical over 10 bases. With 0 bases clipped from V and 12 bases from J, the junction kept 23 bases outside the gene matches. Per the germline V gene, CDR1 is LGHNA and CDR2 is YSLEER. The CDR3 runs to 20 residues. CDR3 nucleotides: TGCGCCAGCAGCCAAGATAAGGCTCTGGGGACAGGGGACCTTACAATTGTGCAGTTCTTC. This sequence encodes CASSQDKALGTGDLTIVQFF.

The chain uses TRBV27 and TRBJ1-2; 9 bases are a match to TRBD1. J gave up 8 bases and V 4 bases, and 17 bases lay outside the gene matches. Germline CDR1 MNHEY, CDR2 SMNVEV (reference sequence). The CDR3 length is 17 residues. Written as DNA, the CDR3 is TGTGCCAGCAGTTCGCTTAGGACAGGGGTAAATGCAGAGGGCTACACCTTC. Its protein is CASSSLRTGVNAEGYTF.

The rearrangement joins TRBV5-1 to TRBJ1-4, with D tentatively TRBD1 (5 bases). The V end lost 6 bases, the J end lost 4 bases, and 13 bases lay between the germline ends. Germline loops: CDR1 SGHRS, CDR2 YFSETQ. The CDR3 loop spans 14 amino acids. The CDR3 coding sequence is TGCGCCAGCAAGGTCGGACACGTTAATGAAAAACTGTTTTTT. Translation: CASKVGHVNEKLFF.

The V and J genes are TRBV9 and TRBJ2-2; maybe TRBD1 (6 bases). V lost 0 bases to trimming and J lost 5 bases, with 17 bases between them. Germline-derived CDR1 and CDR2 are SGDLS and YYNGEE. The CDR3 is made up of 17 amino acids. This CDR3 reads CASSVAPGHPMTGELFF. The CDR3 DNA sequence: TGTGCCAGCAGCGTAGCTCCGGGACACCCAATGACCGGGGAGCTGTTTTTT.

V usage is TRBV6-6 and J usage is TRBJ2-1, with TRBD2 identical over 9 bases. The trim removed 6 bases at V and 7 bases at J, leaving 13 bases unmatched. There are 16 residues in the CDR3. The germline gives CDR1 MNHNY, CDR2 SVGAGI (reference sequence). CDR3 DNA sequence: TGTGCCAGCAGCCTAGATGCGGGACTAGCTTTTAATGAGCAGTTCTTC. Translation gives CASSLDAGLAFNEQFF.

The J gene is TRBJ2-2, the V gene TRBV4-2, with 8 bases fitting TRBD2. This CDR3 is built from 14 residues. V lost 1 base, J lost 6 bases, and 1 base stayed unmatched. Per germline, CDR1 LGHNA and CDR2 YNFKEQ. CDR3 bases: TGTGCCAGCAGCCAAGCGGGGGGGCCCGGGGAGCTGTTTTTT. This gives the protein CASSQAGGPGELFF.

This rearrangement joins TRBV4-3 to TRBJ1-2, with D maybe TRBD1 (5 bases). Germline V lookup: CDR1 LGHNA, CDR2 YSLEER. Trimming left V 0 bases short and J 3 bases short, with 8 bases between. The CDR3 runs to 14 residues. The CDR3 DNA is TGCGCCAGCAGCCAAGATCAGGGTTACTATGGCTACACCTTC. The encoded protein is CASSQDQGYYGYTF.

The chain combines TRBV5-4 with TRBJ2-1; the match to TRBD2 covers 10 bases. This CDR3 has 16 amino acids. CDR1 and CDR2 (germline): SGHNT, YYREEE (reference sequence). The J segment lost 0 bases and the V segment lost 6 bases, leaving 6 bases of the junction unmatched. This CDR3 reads CASTASGGLSYNEQFF. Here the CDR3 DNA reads TGTGCCAGCACCGCTAGCGGGGGCCTCTCCTACAATGAGCAGTTCTTC.

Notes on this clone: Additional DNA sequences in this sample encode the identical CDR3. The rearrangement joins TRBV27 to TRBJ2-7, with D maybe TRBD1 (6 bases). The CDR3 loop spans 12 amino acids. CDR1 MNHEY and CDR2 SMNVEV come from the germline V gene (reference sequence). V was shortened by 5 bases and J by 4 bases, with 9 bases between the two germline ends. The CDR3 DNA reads TGTGCCAGCAGTCCACAGGGTTACGAGCAGTACTTC. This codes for CASSPQGYEQYF.

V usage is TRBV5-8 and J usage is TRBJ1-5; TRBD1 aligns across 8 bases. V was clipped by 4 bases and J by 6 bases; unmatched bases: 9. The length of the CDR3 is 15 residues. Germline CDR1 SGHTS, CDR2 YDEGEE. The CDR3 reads CASSPGGTGLQPQHF. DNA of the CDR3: TGTGCCAGCAGCCCGGGCGGGACAGGTCTTCAGCCCCAGCATTTT.

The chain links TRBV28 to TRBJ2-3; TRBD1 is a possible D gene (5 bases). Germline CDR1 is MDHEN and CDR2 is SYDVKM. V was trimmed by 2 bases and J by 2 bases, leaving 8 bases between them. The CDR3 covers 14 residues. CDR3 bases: TGTGCCAGCAGTTTACACAGGTCCACAGATACGCAGTATTTT. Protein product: CASSLHRSTDTQYF.

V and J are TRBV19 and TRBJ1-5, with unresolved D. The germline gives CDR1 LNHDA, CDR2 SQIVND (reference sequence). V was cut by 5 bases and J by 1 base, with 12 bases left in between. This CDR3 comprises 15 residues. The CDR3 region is CASSLRQDSNQPQHF. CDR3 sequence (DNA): TGTGCCAGTAGTCTTCGACAAGACAGCAATCAGCCCCAGCATTTT.

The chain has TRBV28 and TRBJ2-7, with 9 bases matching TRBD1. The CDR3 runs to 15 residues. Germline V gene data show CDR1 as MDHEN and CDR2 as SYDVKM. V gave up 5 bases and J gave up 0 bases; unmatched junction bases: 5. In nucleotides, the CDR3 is TGTGCCAGCAGTGCCGGGACAGGGAGCTCCTACGAGCAGTACTTC. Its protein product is CASSAGTGSSYEQYF.

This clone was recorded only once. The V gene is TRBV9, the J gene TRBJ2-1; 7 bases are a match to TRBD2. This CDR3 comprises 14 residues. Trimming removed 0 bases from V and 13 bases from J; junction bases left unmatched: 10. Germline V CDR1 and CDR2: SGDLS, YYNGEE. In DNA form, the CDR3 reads TGTGCCAGCAGCGTAGGCAATGGGGACTACCCCCAGTTCTTC. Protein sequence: CASSVGNGDYPQFF.

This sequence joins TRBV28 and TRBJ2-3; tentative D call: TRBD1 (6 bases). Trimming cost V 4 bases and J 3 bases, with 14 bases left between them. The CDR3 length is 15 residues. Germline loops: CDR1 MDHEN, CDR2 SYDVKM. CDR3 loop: CASSSEAGATDTQYF. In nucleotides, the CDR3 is TGTGCCAGCAGTTCTGAGGCAGGGGCAACAGATACGCAGTATTTT. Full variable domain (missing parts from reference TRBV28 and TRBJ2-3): DVKVTQSSRYLVKRTGEKVFLECVQDMDHENMFWYRQDPGLGLRLIYFSYDVKMKEKGDIPEGYSVSREKKERFSLILESASTNQTSMYLCASSSEAGATDTQYFGPGTRLTVL.

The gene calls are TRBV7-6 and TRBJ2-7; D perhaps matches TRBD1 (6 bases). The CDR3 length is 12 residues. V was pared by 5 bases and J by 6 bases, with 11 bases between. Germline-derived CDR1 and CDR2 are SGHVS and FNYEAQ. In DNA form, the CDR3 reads TGTGCCAGCAGCCCGACAGGTGCCGAGCAGTACTTC. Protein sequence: CASSPTGAEQYF.

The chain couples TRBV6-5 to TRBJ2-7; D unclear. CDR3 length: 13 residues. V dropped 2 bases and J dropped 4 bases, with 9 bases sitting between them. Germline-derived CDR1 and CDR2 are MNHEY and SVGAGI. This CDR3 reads CASSYGVPYEQYF. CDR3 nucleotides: TGTGCCAGCAGTTACGGAGTCCCTTACGAGCAGTACTTC.

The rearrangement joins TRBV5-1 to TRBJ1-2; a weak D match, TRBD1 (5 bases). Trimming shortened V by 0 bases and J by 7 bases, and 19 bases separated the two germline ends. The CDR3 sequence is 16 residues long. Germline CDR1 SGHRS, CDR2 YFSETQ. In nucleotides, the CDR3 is TGCGCCAGCAGCTTGGAGGAGGGGACCCTCGCGGCTGGCTACACCTTC. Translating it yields CASSLEEGTLAAGYTF.

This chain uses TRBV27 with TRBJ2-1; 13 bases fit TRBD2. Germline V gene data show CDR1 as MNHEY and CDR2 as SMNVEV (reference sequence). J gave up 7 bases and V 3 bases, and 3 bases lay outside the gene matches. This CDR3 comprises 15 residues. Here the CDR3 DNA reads TGTGCCAGCAGTTTCGGACTAGCGGGAGTAAATGAGCAGTTCTTC. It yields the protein CASSFGLAGVNEQFF.

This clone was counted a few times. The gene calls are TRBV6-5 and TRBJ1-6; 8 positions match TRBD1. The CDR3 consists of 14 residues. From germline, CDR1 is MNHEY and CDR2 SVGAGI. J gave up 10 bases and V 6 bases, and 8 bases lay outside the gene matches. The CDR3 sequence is CASRRRHRGSPLHF. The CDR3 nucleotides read TGTGCCAGCAGGCGCCGTCACAGGGGGTCACCCCTCCACTTT.

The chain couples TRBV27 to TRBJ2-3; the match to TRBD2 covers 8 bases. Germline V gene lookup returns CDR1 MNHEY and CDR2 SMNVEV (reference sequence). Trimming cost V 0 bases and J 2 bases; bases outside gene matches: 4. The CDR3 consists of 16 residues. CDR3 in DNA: TGTGCCAGCAGTTTATCAGGCGGGAGGTCCACAGATACGCAGTATTTT. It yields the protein CASSLSGGRSTDTQYF.